This T cell receptor (beta chain) was captured in a study of blood T cell repertoires in COVID-19. About the research overall: Material from acute and convalescent COVID-19 was sourced from the United States, Italy and Spain.

TCRdb's copy holds only in-frame clones and misses some; the assay was immunoSEQ multiplex PCR. The data hold about 300,000 clones, with 70% to 85% observed a single time. Germline V CDR1 and CDR2: SGHTA, FQGNSA. The ends were cut back, 3 bases at V and 0 bases at J, with 8 bases in the middle. The CDR3 consists of 14 residues. The origin of this receptor is a human donor with COVID-19, enrolled during active disease. The donor label of this sample is uncertain. The sequenced sample consisted of peripheral blood. The genes are TRBV7-2 and TRBJ1-1; tentatively, D is TRBD1 (6 bases). CDR3 DNA: TGTGCCAGCAGCTTCCAGGGGCTGAACACTGAAGCTTTCTTT. Protein sequence: CASSFQGLNTEAFF.